The clone carrying this TCR beta chain came up many times. What it binds is not known. TCRdb reanalysed the 5' RACE reads using MiXCR and keeps one entry per CDR3 protein. The sample holds around 230,000 distinct CDR3 sequences, over 8% seen once. These data come from a study of identical twins. General study findings and limits: Diverse VJ usage suggested most zero-insertion clonotypes were not invariant T cells.

Healthy Caucasians provided all donations. After removal of 1 base from V and 5 bases from J, the junction contained 4 bases not matched to a gene. This CDR3 comprises 15 residues. CDR1 SGHRS and CDR2 YFSETQ come from the germline V gene. The clonotype originates from a young woman in good health. J is TRBJ2-1 and V is TRBV5-1; 9 positions match TRBD2. The sample taken for sequencing was memory (CD45RO+) T cells sorted from blood. In DNA form, the CDR3 reads TGCGCCAGCAGCTTGTTGGCGGGAGGGGACAATGAGCAGTTCTTC. It specifies CASSLLAGGDNEQFF.